The T cell receptor beta chain described here comes from a study of OX40 agonist ivuxolimab in advanced cancers. CDR3 size: 17 residues. The germline V gene has CDR1 SGDLS and CDR2 YYNGEE. Trimming took 3 bases from V and 11 from J, leaving 27 bases between them. Method: immunoSEQ multiplex PCR; TCRdb's copy keeps in-frame clones and lacks some. The sample lists about 17,000 clones; around 88% were seen once. The sample consisted of CD4+ or CD8+ T cells sorted from blood, taken in a trial of the OX40 agonist ivuxolimab. The clonotype comes from an adult with an advanced solid tumor such as melanoma, head and neck, liver or kidney cancer. The V gene is TRBV9, the J gene TRBJ2-4; D possibly corresponds to TRBD2 (7 bases). CDR3 amino acids: CASSARLGGAGPGVQYF. In DNA, the CDR3 is TGTGCCAGCAGCGCCCGCCTTGGGGGGGCGGGCCCAGGGGTTCAGTACTTC.